This T cell receptor (beta chain) was sequenced for a study of T cells in Graves' hyperthyroidism and ophthalmopathy (dated by TCRdb to about 2019). At the level of the whole study: A discovery cohort of 95 to 100 patients, about 40 with Graves' ophthalmopathy and 57 with stable Graves' hyperthyroidism, was used to find distinguishing TCR V-J signatures. Prospective prediction of ophthalmopathy was tested in an independent validation cohort of approximately 19 hyperthyroidism patients and roughly 16 patients who later progressed to ophthalmopathy. The 100 discovery patients were randomly split 7:3 into training and test sets. The study also compared thyroid tissue and blood T-cell repertoires from 6 or 7 Graves' hyperthyroidism patients. After sampling, hyperthyroidism patients received methimazole starting at 30 mg daily, and ophthalmopathy patients received high-dose intravenous methylprednisolone. According to the paper, TCR Vbeta CDR3 sequencing was carried out on 120 to 150 peripheral blood samples, which came from 40 to 45 ophthalmopathy, approximately 78 hyperthyroidism and roughly 17 progressor patients. Findings and caveats that apply to the study as a whole: During validation, the model predicted progression to ophthalmopathy a median of approximately six months ahead of onset, with more than 60% sensitivity and about 75% specificity. Sample size was not statistically predetermined, and investigators were not blinded to group allocation. A model built on a 13 V-J signature distinguished ophthalmopathy from stable hyperthyroidism, reaching about 89% sensitivity and around 81% specificity in cross-validation and 80%/75% in testing. Most expanded thyroid clonotypes (frequency above 0.001) were also found in blood, which suggests that blood repertoires may mirror thyroid immune responses.

This clonotype was detected ten times or more. The target of this receptor is not known. No clone much larger than this one lies a single base away; base qualities are absent. Spanning cysteine to phenylalanine, the CDR3 consists of 15 amino acids. This entry keeps only the CDR3 DNA: 45 bases, framed from base 1. The germline V end is reduced by 0 bases and the J end by 4 bases; junction bases left unmatched: 5. CDR1 and CDR2 are drawn from the germline V gene: SGHRS, YFSETQ. Amplification of TCR beta CDR3 regions was carried out from RNA transcripts. The first round of RT-PCR for the TCR CDR3 was performed with the HTBI primer set and the Qiagen OneStep RT-PCR kit. A second multiplex PCR round built the libraries, followed by size selection and purification. Paired-end sequencing of the libraries was performed with 100 bp reads on an Illumina HiSeq2000. The source study handled its data this way. Raw data were processed with SOAPnuke, discarding reads with adapters, uncalled bases, mean Phred below 15, or no exact constant-primer or identifier match. COPE v1.2.5 was used to merge the high-quality paired reads, and each unique nucleotide sequence was defined as a clonotype. Clonotypes were aligned to IMGT TRBV, TRBD and TRBJ reference segments using MiTCR v1.1. The analysis included only V-J combinations with a frequency above 0.0001, which together covered over 98% of the repertoires. A TCS score was defined as the ratio between F50 (clonal expansion) and ExV (chaos), using BLOSUM62-based TCRdist between CDR3 peptides within each V-J. Welch's t-statistics and random forest reduced fewer than 550 V-J features to roughly 13, which were used in a naive Bayes classifier (R e1071). Thyroid-blood repertoire similarity was quantified with the Morisita-Horn index. Using fastp trimming at Q25 and MiXCR clonotype assembly, TCRdb reanalyzed the public sequencing data and kept in-frame beta chains. Rows with a matching CDR3 protein are joined into one entry that keeps the most common DNA and genes. TCRdb, not the authors, supplied the V and J calls. A total of roughly 570,000 distinct CDR3 sequences appear in this sample, 46% of them only once. The top ten hold 7.5% to 8.5% of the sample.

A patient counted as having stable Graves' hyperthyroidism if no progression to ophthalmopathy occurred over 18 months of follow-up. Hyperthyroidism patients were newly diagnosed, with disease duration under 2 months, and aged 18 to 65 years. Any patient with an uncontrolled infection, another autoimmune disease, pregnancy or lactation was excluded. Clinical symptoms, serum thyroxine and TRAb, thyroid ultrasound, and orbital computed tomography formed the basis for the diagnoses. Total RNA was extracted using Trizol reagent, and RNA quality was assessed on an Agilent 2100 Bioanalyzer. The chain is assembled from TRBV5-1 and TRBJ1-2; 8 bases in the middle match TRBD1. The TCR sequence derives from a woman younger than 30 with Graves' hyperthyroidism. Sequences were obtained from peripheral blood or thyroid tissue (not recorded which). The CDR3 protein: CASSLEGQGPYGYTF. The bases are TGCGCCAGCAGCTTGGAAGGACAGGGCCCCTATGGCTACACCTTC. Full variable domain (CDR3 extended with the reference TRBV5-1 and TRBJ1-2 proteins): KAGVTQTPRYLIKTRGQQVTLSCSPISGHRSVSWYQQTPGQGLQFLFEYFSETQRNKGNFPGRFSGRQFSNSRSEMNVSTLELGDSALYLCASSLEGQGPYGYTFGSGTRLTVV.